A selection of T cell receptor beta chains follows, all from one sample in a study of cytomegalovirus exposure and HLA in healthy donors. The method was immunoSEQ multiplex PCR; TCRdb's version includes in-frame clones alone and lacks a portion of them. The table shows some 190,000 clones, with about 9% occurring only once. The specimen was PBMCs. The source is a woman in her twenties or thirties in good health and CMV-seropositive. Both conserved end residues are part of each CDR3. A D gene is named only where the DNA matches it firmly. Expanded clones are given a class, and other clones once, few, many or no size at all.

d_call,clone_size,v_call,j_call,cdr3_length,cdr3_nt,cdr3_aa
NA,few,TRBV29-1,TRBJ2-5,14,TGCAGCGGAGTTGGTGCAGTACTACAAGAGACCCAGTACTTC,CSGVGAVLQETQYF
NA,few,TRBV5-1,TRBJ2-6,16,TGCGCCAGCAGCTTGGCCGGGGAGTCTGGGGCCAACGTCCTGACTTTC,CASSLAGESGANVLTF
NA,few,TRBV19,TRBJ2-4,15,TGTGCCAGTAGGGGGGACAATCTAGCCAAAAACATTCAGTACTTC,CASRGDNLAKNIQYF
NA,few,TRBV15,TRBJ1-5,16,TGTGCCACCAGCAGAGATTGGGCAGGGTCCGATCAGCCCCAGCATTTT,CATSRDWAGSDQPQHF
NA,few,TRBV5-1,TRBJ2-7,17,TGCGCCAGCAGCTTGGTGCCAAGCGCCTCCAAATCCTACGAGCAGTACTTC,CASSLVPSASKSYEQYF
NA,NA,TRBV4-1,TRBJ2-3,14,TGCGCCAGCAGGCGGGCGGCTCCCACAGATACGCAGTATTTT,CASRRAAPTDTQYF
NA,NA,TRBV18,TRBJ2-7,13,TGTGCCAGCTCACCGGAGGCAGGCAACGAGCAGTACTTC,CASSPEAGNEQYF
NA,few,TRBV2,TRBJ2-7,11,TGTGCCAGCAGTGAGGGGGGCGAGCAGTACTTC,CASSEGGEQYF
TRBD1,NA,TRBV25-1,TRBJ2-7,14,TGTGCCAGCAGTGATAGGACAGGGGTCTACGAGCAGTACTTC,CASSDRTGVYEQYF
NA,NA,TRBV7-2,TRBJ2-1,15,TGTGCCAGCAGCCCCCAGCAGGGCACCTACAATGAGCAGTTCTTC,CASSPQQGTYNEQFF